A selection of T cell receptor beta chains follows, all from one sample in a study of beta chain features in type 1 diabetes. Sequencing used immunoSEQ multiplex PCR; TCRdb keeps in-frame clones, though not all of them. The repertoire has some 270,000 clones, approximately 11% of them found once; the top ten carry roughly 0.017%. The sequenced material came from naive CD4+ T cells from blood. These receptors came from a young man with type 1 diabetes. Each CDR3 is given with its conserved first and last residue. D genes are given only for firm matches. Clone size is not always given. Where it is, it says once, few, many or a class for expanded clones.

TGTGCCAGCAGCTTACGGGCGGGAACCAATCAGCCCCAGCATTTT,CASSLRAGTNQPQHF,TRBV11-1,TRBJ1-5,.,few,15
TGTGCCAGCCATTCACAACAGGGTTATAGCAATCAGCCCCAGCATTTT,CASHSQQGYSNQPQHF,TRBV19,TRBJ1-5,.,.,16
TGTGCCAGCAGCGCGGGGGAGTACCGTTCCTACGAGCAGTACTTC,CASSAGEYRSYEQYF,TRBV21-1,TRBJ2-7,.,.,15
TGTGCCAGCAGCCACACACAGGGAACTGAAGCTTTCTTT,CASSHTQGTEAFF,TRBV14,TRBJ1-1,.,few,13
TGTGCCAGCAGTTTTCTTTCTGAGACTGAAGCTTTCTTT,CASSFLSETEAFF,TRBV2,TRBJ1-1,.,.,13
TGTGCCAGCAGCTTATCGCCGAGCCATACGCAGTATTTT,CASSLSPSHTQYF,TRBV7-9,TRBJ2-3,.,few,13
TGCGCCAGCGCCTTAAGAGGGACTGGCACAGATACGCAGTATTTT,CASALRGTGTDTQYF,TRBV5-1,TRBJ2-3,.,.,15
TGTGCCAGCAGAGCGGGGGGTATGGAGACCCAGTACTTC,CASRAGGMETQYF,TRBV6-5,TRBJ2-5,TRBD2,few,13
TGTGCCTGGAGTCTGGGGGCGGGGGGGCCTTATTTGGCAGATACGCAGTATTTT,CAWSLGAGGPYLADTQYF,TRBV30,TRBJ2-3,TRBD2,.,18
TGTGCCAGCAGCCCCCACAGGTCTCCTAACTATGGCTACACCTTC,CASSPHRSPNYGYTF,TRBV9,TRBJ1-2,.,few,15
TGTGCCAGCACCCCAACAGGGGGGCAAGAGACCCAGTACTTC,CASTPTGGQETQYF,TRBV6-6,TRBJ2-5,TRBD1,few,14
TGTGCCAGCAGCTTAAACAGGGGAGCTGATGGCTACACCTTC,CASSLNRGADGYTF,TRBV7-2,TRBJ1-2,TRBD1,few,14
TGTGCCTGGAGTGTACTGCCGTATAATTCACCCCTCCACTTT,CAWSVLPYNSPLHF,TRBV30,TRBJ1-6,.,.,14
TGTGCCAGCAGCTTAGCATCCGGCAGGGGACCTCTCGAGCAGTACTTC,CASSLASGRGPLEQYF,TRBV7-8,TRBJ2-7,.,.,16
TGTGCCAGCGGGGGTCAGGGGACAGCAACTTATGGCTACACCTTC,CASGGQGTATYGYTF,TRBV5-4,TRBJ1-2,TRBD1,.,15
TGTGCCAGCAGTCAAGGGAGGACTGAAGCTTTCTTT,CASSQGRTEAFF,TRBV16,TRBJ1-1,.,.,12
TGTGCCAGCAGCTCTGGACAGGGGGGTGTCAAAAACATTCAGTACTTC,CASSSGQGGVKNIQYF,TRBV7-8,TRBJ2-4,TRBD1,few,16
TGCAGCGTTGCTACTAGCGGGAGGGGCACAGATACGCAGTATTTT,CSVATSGRGTDTQYF,TRBV29-1,TRBJ2-3,TRBD2,.,15
TGTGCCAGTAGTATTCCCCCCGGCAGGGCGGACACCGGGGAGCTGTTTTTT,CASSIPPGRADTGELFF,TRBV19,TRBJ2-2,.,.,17
TGTGCCAGCAGCTTAGACAGGGCGTATGGCTACACCTTC,CASSLDRAYGYTF,TRBV11-2,TRBJ1-2,.,.,13
TGCAGCGTTGACAGGCAGGACCGGGGGGCTACGCAGTATTTT,CSVDRQDRGATQYF,TRBV29-1,TRBJ2-3,.,.,14
TGTGCCAGCAGTTTGAAGGGAGGAACAGATACGCAGTATTTT,CASSLKGGTDTQYF,TRBV27,TRBJ2-3,.,few,14
TGTGCCTGGAAGGGGGAGACCCAGTACTTC,CAWKGETQYF,TRBV30,TRBJ2-5,.,.,10
TGTGCCAGCAGCTTGGAAACAAGGACTATGATTAAAGAGACCCAGTACTTC,CASSLETRTMIKETQYF,TRBV5-4,TRBJ2-5,.,few,17
TGTGCCAGCAGCCGAGAAAAAGGACAGGGGTGGTACATTCAGTACTTC,CASSREKGQGWYIQYF,TRBV4-2,TRBJ2-4,TRBD1,few,16
TGTGCCAGCAGCTCTCGGGGGGCGGGTGAGCAGTACTTC,CASSSRGAGEQYF,TRBV7-9,TRBJ2-7,.,few,13
TGTGCCAGCTCGCCTACTAGCGGAACCTACGAGCAGTACTTC,CASSPTSGTYEQYF,TRBV18,TRBJ2-7,TRBD2,.,14
TGTGCCAGTACGAAGTGTAGATGGACAGGGAGATCCAAAGGGCAAGAGACCCAGTACTTC,CASTKCRWTGRSKGQETQYF,TRBV19,TRBJ2-5,TRBD1,.,20
TGCGCCAGCAGCCAGTTGACTCAATCCTACGAGCAGTACTTC,CASSQLTQSYEQYF,TRBV4-1,TRBJ2-7,.,few,14
TGTGCCAGCAGTGAAGCGTACGGGGTATTCGGCTACACCTTC,CASSEAYGVFGYTF,TRBV2,TRBJ1-2,.,.,14
TGTGCCAGCAGCGACGGGGATAGTGAAAAACTGTTTTTT,CASSDGDSEKLFF,TRBV5-4,TRBJ1-4,.,.,13
TGTGCCTGGAGTAAAGGACAGGGGATCGATGAGCAGTTCTTC,CAWSKGQGIDEQFF,TRBV30,TRBJ2-1,TRBD1,.,14
TGTGCCAGCAGTCGGTTGAGGAACACTGAAGCTTTCTTT,CASSRLRNTEAFF,TRBV10-3,TRBJ1-1,.,.,13
TGTGCCAGCAGCTCTTCCGGGACAGGGATAGGCTACACCTTC,CASSSSGTGIGYTF,TRBV5-4,TRBJ1-2,TRBD1,.,14
TGTGCCAGCAGCTTAGTCAGGGGGACCTACGAGCAGTACTTC,CASSLVRGTYEQYF,TRBV11-2,TRBJ2-7,TRBD1,few,14
TGTGCCAGCAGTACAGAGTACGAGCAGTACTTC,CASSTEYEQYF,TRBV5-6,TRBJ2-7,.,few,11